This T cell receptor beta chain emerged from a study of post-analysis software for immune sequencing data. Study in general: The study covered relapsing-remitting, secondary progressive and progressive-relapsing courses of multiple sclerosis.

Unique molecular identifiers were built into the TCR beta cDNA libraries. Each sample of about 0.95 to 11 million input T cells yielded approximately 500,000 cDNA molecules, so each molecule approximated one T cell. TCRdb redid the calling of the PCR reads with MiXCR, one entry per CDR3 protein. The top ten clones hold roughly 3.4% of a sample with roughly 200,000 distinct CDR3 sequences, 29% of them seen once. This clonotype was seen only a few times. Its specificity is unknown. Study-level findings and limits: F measure showed strong co-clustering of same-batch samples. A few TRBV segments appeared more often in patients than in controls, and TRBV5-6, TRBV5-1 and TRBV20-1 were among these. Normalized Chao1 diversity was significantly reduced in patients versus controls.

V gave up 0 bases and J gave up 8 bases, with 14 bases separating them. In germline, CDR1 is LGHDT, CDR2 YNNKEL (reference sequence). CDR3 length equals 15 residues. Sequencing was carried out using blood. This TCR was sampled from a girl younger than 18 with multiple sclerosis. The V gene is TRBV3-1, the J gene TRBJ2-4, with unresolved D. CDR3 loop: CASSQEGQPGDIQYF. CDR3 nucleotides: TGTGCCAGCAGCCAAGAAGGCCAACCTGGGGACATTCAGTACTTC.